This T cell receptor (beta chain) was retrieved from a study of T-cell memory formation after mild COVID-19. General study findings and limits: CD4+ contracting clones were mainly CM and EM; CD8+ ones, EMRA. Certain responding clones were present in pre-infection memory, suggesting participation of cross-reactive memory.

This clonotype has only a few counts. The antigen remains unidentified. 5'RACE with constant-segment primers yielded barcoded, UMI-tagged TCR alpha and TCR beta cDNA libraries. TCRdb re-called the 5' RACE reads through MiXCR, storing one row per CDR3 protein. The table shows fewer than 600,000 distinct CDR3 sequences, with 20% to 25% occurring only once. The clonotype was recovered from an adult woman who had mild COVID-19 (a few samples of this study predate the infection). Cell type and time point are not known. Sequencing used PBMCs or a T cell subset sorted from them (not recorded which).

CDR3 protein: CASLQPGQGNYGYTF. CDR3 DNA: TGTGCCAGCCTACAACCCGGACAGGGAAACTATGGCTACACCTTC. The J gene is TRBJ1-2, the V gene TRBV2; 8 nucleotides match TRBD1. Trimming at V came to 8 bases and at J to 2 bases, leaving 10 bases not matched to a gene. This CDR3 contains 15 residues. CDR1 SNHLY and CDR2 FYNNEI come from the germline V gene.